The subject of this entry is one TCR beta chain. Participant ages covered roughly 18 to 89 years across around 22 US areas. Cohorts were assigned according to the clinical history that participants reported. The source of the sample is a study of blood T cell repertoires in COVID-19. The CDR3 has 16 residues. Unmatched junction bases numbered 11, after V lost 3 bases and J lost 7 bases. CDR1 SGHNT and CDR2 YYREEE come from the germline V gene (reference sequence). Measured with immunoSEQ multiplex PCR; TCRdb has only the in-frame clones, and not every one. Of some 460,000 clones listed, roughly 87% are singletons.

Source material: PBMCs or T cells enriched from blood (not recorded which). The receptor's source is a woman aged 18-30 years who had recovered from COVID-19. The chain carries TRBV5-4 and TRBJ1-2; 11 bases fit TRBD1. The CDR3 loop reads CASSSDRGLIGSGYTF. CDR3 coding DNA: TGTGCCAGCAGCTCGGACAGGGGGCTGATTGGTTCTGGCTACACCTTC. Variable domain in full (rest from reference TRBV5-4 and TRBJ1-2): ETGVTQSPTHLIKTRGQQVTLRCSSQSGHNTVSWYQQALGQGPQFIFQYYREEENGRGNFPPRFSGLQFPNYSSELNVNALELDDSALYLCASSSDRGLIGSGYTFGSGTRLTVV.